This is a list of T cell receptor beta chains from one sample in a study of blood T cell repertoires in COVID-19. Here immunoSEQ multiplex PCR was the method, and the copy in TCRdb shows in-frame clones only, minus some. The table records a few hundred thousand clones, under 90% of them present only once. Input material: PBMCs or T cells enriched from blood (not recorded which). These receptors were obtained from a woman under 40 who had recovered from COVID-19. The CDR3 runs from the conserved cysteine through the conserved F or W. Fields, in order: clone size, D gene, J gene, V gene, CDR3 protein, CDR3 DNA. A D gene is named only where the DNA matches it firmly. Clone sizes are given selectively: once, few, many, or a class where the clone is expanded.

>.|.|TRBJ1-2|TRBV28
CASKSGQNYGYTF
TGTGCCAGCAAATCAGGGCAGAACTATGGCTACACCTTC
>.|TRBD1|TRBJ1-2|TRBV25-1
CASSTGEVYGYTF
TGTGCCAGCAGTACAGGGGAAGTATATGGCTACACCTTC
>.|.|TRBJ2-1|TRBV19
CASSISGLAEQFF
TGTGCCAGTAGTATTTCCGGGTTGGCTGAGCAGTTCTTC
>.|.|TRBJ2-7|TRBV25-1
CASSGAHSSYEQYF
TGTGCCAGCAGTGGGGCACATAGCTCCTACGAGCAGTACTTC
>once|.|TRBJ2-1|TRBV5-4
CATSTGRGNEQFF
TGTGCCACCAGCACGGGGCGGGGCAATGAGCAGTTCTTC
>.|TRBD1|TRBJ1-5|TRBV24-1
CATGRGGFSNQPQHF
TGTGCCACCGGGAGAGGGGGCTTTAGCAATCAGCCCCAGCATTTT
>few|.|TRBJ1-1|TRBV10-3
CAIQGGALGTEAFF
TGTGCCATTCAAGGGGGGGCGCTGGGGACTGAAGCTTTCTTT
>once|.|TRBJ1-2|TRBV19
CASSYRADGYTF
TGTGCCAGTAGTTACAGGGCTGATGGCTACACCTTC
>.|.|TRBJ1-1|TRBV7-8
CASSLVGATYTEAFF
TGTGCCAGCAGCTTAGTCGGAGCAACCTACACTGAAGCTTTCTTT
>.|TRBD2|TRBJ2-3|TRBV12-5
CASGLVLWNSGGGTDTQYF
TGTGCTAGTGGTTTGGTACTCTGGAATAGCGGGGGGGGCACAGATACGCAGTATTTT
>once|.|TRBJ2-5|TRBV7-2
CASSLLVLSAQETQYF
TGTGCCAGCAGCTTATTGGTTTTGAGCGCTCAAGAGACCCAGTACTTC
>.|.|TRBJ2-3|TRBV9
CASSVVGGSDTQYF
TGTGCCAGCAGCGTAGTCGGGGGTTCAGATACGCAGTATTTT
>.|TRBD1|TRBJ1-1|TRBV9
CASSGTGGNTEAFF
TGTGCCAGCAGCGGTACAGGGGGGAACACTGAAGCTTTCTTT
>.|.|TRBJ1-1|TRBV11-3
CASSLGAGMDTEAFF
TGTGCCAGCAGCTTAGGGGCAGGGATGGATACTGAAGCTTTCTTT